What follows is one T cell receptor beta chain and its context. Deletions cut 8 bases from V and 2 bases from J, with 17 bases between. The CDR3 is 15 amino acids. Germline lookup yields CDR1 MNHNS and CDR2 SASEGT. This entry belongs to a study of cytomegalovirus exposure and HLA in healthy donors. Using immunoSEQ multiplex PCR, the repertoire was profiled, and TCRdb retains in-frame clones only, with some absent. The sample has 150,000 to 200,000 clones; more than 65% are singletons. The sequenced sample consisted of PBMCs. The clonotype comes from a woman aged 18-29 years in good health and CMV-seropositive. The gene calls are TRBV6-1 and TRBJ2-3; D may be TRBD2 (6 bases). The CDR3 nucleotides read TGTGCCAGCCTAAAACGGTTGGACTACACAGATACGCAGTATTTT. It yields the protein CASLKRLDYTDTQYF.